The present entry profiles one T cell receptor beta chain with its context. Repertoires were generated with immunoSEQ multiplex PCR, while TCRdb's copy carries only in-frame clones and drops some. This sample has tens of thousands of clones, with about 93% found just once. Germline V CDR1 and CDR2: SQVTM, ANQGSEA. This CDR3 has 14 amino acids. Losses at the gene ends were 6 bases for V and 7 bases for J; bases not matched to a gene: 8. The data originate from a study of blood T cell repertoires in COVID-19. Study-wide background: There were acute and convalescent COVID-19 samples, and they came from the United States, Italy and Spain. PBMCs, B-cell-depleted T cells, or T cells were the source of the cDNA or gDNA that made up the material.

The chain links TRBV29-1 to TRBJ2-1; the match to TRBD2 covers 11 bases. The receptor was isolated from a woman aged 80 or older with acute or convalescent COVID-19. Sample: peripheral blood. The CDR3 sequence is CSVYIAGGRNEQFF. The CDR3 DNA follows: TGCAGCGTCTATATAGCGGGAGGGCGGAATGAGCAGTTCTTC.